The 14 T cell receptor beta chains given below trace back to one sample, sequenced in a study of T cell repertoires in cytomegalovirus infection. Which antigens these TCRs recognize remains unknown. TCRdb passed the reads through MiXCR, listing each CDR3 protein once. This repertoire shows some 920,000 distinct CDR3 sequences, 30% to 40% found once; its top ten account for more than 13%. The source material was cultured CD8+ T cells from PBMCs, sampled from culture after CMV antigen stimulation. The source is a human donor in good health (CMV status not recorded). Some clones in this sample may be carry-over from other donors' samples.

This clonotype was seen more than once but under ten times. The chain uses TRBV4-1 and TRBJ2-6; no firm D call. This CDR3 spans 13 amino acids. Germline CDR1 is MGHRA and CDR2 is YSYEKL. Trimming removed 8 bases from V and 2 bases from J, with 7 bases in between. CDR3 in amino acids: CASATTGANVLTF. The CDR3 DNA is TGCGCCAGCGCGACCACTGGGGCCAACGTCCTGACTTTC.

This clonotype showed up just a few times. This rearrangement joins TRBV6-5 to TRBJ2-1, with no clear D. V was pared by 2 bases and J by 9 bases, with 8 bases between. The CDR3 totals 12 residues. CDR1 and CDR2 (germline): MNHEY, SVGAGI. In DNA, the CDR3 is TGTGCCAGCAGTTACCCCTCGGGTGAGCAGTTCTTC. Encoded protein: CASSYPSGEQFF.

The chain couples TRBV13 to TRBJ1-4; 11 bases align to TRBD1. V lost 7 bases, J lost 8 bases, and 6 bases stayed unmatched. Germline CDR1 and CDR2: PRHDT and FYEKMQ (reference sequence). The CDR3 length is 14 residues. The CDR3 reads CASTLRTGGEKLFF. CDR3 in DNA: TGTGCCAGCACCCTTCGGACAGGGGGCGAAAAACTGTTTTTT.

This clonotype was detected only once. The V and J genes are TRBV2 and TRBJ1-2; 8 nucleotides align to TRBD1. The CDR3 loop spans 14 amino acids. Germline CDR1 and CDR2: SNHLY and FYNNEI. With V trimmed by 6 bases and J by 4 bases, 7 bases remained unmatched. This CDR3 is CASSGDRGGYGYTF. CDR3 in DNA: TGTGCCAGCAGCGGCGACAGGGGTGGCTATGGCTACACCTTC.

This clonotype was seen a few times. The gene calls are TRBV19 and TRBJ1-1; a weak D match, TRBD1 (6 bases). V was pared by 7 bases and J by 1 base, with 16 bases between. The CDR3 sequence is 15 residues long. Germline V gene sequence: CDR1 LNHDA, CDR2 SQIVND (reference sequence). The CDR3 here is CASIPRRGRNTEAFF. The CDR3 DNA reads as TGTGCCAGTATTCCCAGGCGGGGGCGGAACACTGAAGCTTTCTTT. The whole variable domain, remainder taken from reference TRBV19 and TRBJ1-1, is DGGITQSPKYLFRKEGQNVTLSCEQNLNHDAMYWYRQDPGQGLRLIYYSQIVNDFQKGDIAEGYSVSREKKESFPLTVTSAQKNPTAFYLCASIPRRGRNTEAFFGQGTRLTVV.

This clonotype was found many times. The CDR3 DNA follows: TGTGCCAGCAGTTTCCGGACAGGGAACACCGGGGAGCTGTTTTTT. Protein sequence: CASSFRTGNTGELFF. V usage is TRBV12-3 or TRBV12-4 and J usage is TRBJ2-2, with 7 positions matching TRBD1. This CDR3 has 15 residues. After removal of 3 bases from V and 1 base from J, the junction contained 2 bases not matched to a gene.

The CDR3, as DNA: TGTGCCAGCAGCCACCGGGACAGGGATGGAGATACGCAGTATTTT. Residues: CASSHRDRDGDTQYF. The rearrangement uses TRBV7-9 and TRBJ2-3; 9 bases are shared with TRBD1. The CDR3 has 15 residues. Looked up from germline, CDR1 is SEHNR and CDR2 is FQNEAQ (reference sequence). The trim removed 5 bases at V and 5 bases at J, leaving 8 bases unmatched.

There are a few counts of this clonotype. The V gene is TRBV25-1, the J gene TRBJ2-7, with 8 bases that match TRBD1. The V gene end was trimmed by 1 base and the J gene end by 4 bases; junction bases not matched to a gene: 6. Germline assignment: CDR1 MGHDK and CDR2 SYGVNS. CDR3 length equals 15 residues. The CDR3 region is CASSESTGGRYEQYF. The CDR3 nucleotides are TGTGCCAGCAGTGAATCCACAGGGGGTAGGTACGAGCAGTACTTC.

This clonotype was picked up a small number of times. V and J are TRBV19 and TRBJ2-7; 7 positions match TRBD2. The length of the CDR3 is 14 residues. The trim removed 6 bases at V and 5 bases at J, leaving 10 bases unmatched. Germline lookup yields CDR1 LNHDA and CDR2 SQIVND (reference sequence). CDR3 sequence (DNA): TGTGCCAGTAGAAGGGAGGGGCCGACGGACGAGCAGTACTTC. Protein: CASRREGPTDEQYF.

The chain is built from TRBV20-1 and TRBJ2-3, with 12 positions matching TRBD2. CDR3 length: 17 residues. In germline, CDR1 is DFQATT, CDR2 SNEGSKA (reference sequence). After removal of 0 bases from V and 10 bases from J, the junction contained 14 bases not matched to a gene. This CDR3 is CSARDRYGLAGQHPQYF. The CDR3 DNA follows: TGCAGTGCTAGAGATCGTTATGGACTAGCGGGGCAGCATCCGCAGTATTTT.

This chain uses TRBV27 with TRBJ1-1; D might be TRBD1 (5 bases). The germline V and J ends were trimmed by 3 bases and 1 base, with 12 bases remaining between them. Germline V gene data show CDR1 as MNHEY and CDR2 as SMNVEV (reference sequence). The CDR3 has 15 residues. This chain's CDR3 is CASSFWGEANTEAFF. CDR3 nucleotides: TGTGCCAGCAGTTTTTGGGGCGAAGCGAACACTGAAGCTTTCTTT.

This clonotype appeared a few times. This chain joins TRBV7-9 and TRBJ1-1; D remains ambiguous. The germline V gene has CDR1 SEHNR and CDR2 FQNEAQ (reference sequence). This CDR3 spans 14 amino acids. The V end was cut by 4 bases, the J end by 4 bases, with 13 bases between. CDR3 in DNA: TGTGCCAGCAGCTATCTTGAACGGGGCACTGAAGCTTTCTTT. Amino acid sequence: CASSYLERGTEAFF.

The chain recombines TRBV25-1 with TRBJ2-7, with D possibly matching TRBD2 (5 bases). The CDR3 contains 14 residues. The V gene's germline CDR1 is MGHDK and CDR2 SYGVNS. Deletions cut 3 bases from V and 5 bases from J, with 14 bases between. For the CDR3, the DNA is TGTGCCAGCAGTGAGTGGGCCGGGAACCACGAGCAGTACTTC. Its protein product is CASSEWAGNHEQYF.

J is TRBJ2-1 and V is TRBV7-6, with D possibly called TRBD1 or TRBD2 (5 bases each). The ends were cut back, 2 bases at V and 9 bases at J, with 11 bases in the middle. The CDR3 runs 13 residues. CDR1 is SGHVS, CDR2 FNYEAQ, per germline. For the CDR3, the DNA is TGTGCCAGCAGCTTACATGAGGGGAGTGAGCAGTTCTTC. Amino acids: CASSLHEGSEQFF.